This TCR beta chain was sequenced in a study of tumor-infiltrating lymphocytes in primary liver carcinoma. This clonotype was recorded many times. With a constant-region primer, TCR beta cDNA was made from about 0.5 ug of total RNA. Slightly modified ARM-PCR, run as three nested multiplex PCR rounds, produced the TCR beta libraries. TRBV1-TRBV30 forward and Cbeta reverse primers drove the first two approximately 11-cycle rounds. From the multiplex PCR reads, TCRdb called clonotypes with MiXCR, one entry per CDR3 protein. The sample carries about 74,000 distinct CDR3 sequences, roughly 69% recorded once. The germline CDR1 and CDR2 sequences are SGHTA and FQGNSA. Germline trimming cut 1 base from V and 5 bases from J; bases unmatched to any gene: 6. The CDR3 length is 15 residues. Scientists recovered RNA and DNA together from roughly 20-30 mg of unsorted bulk tissue.

The material sequenced was liver tumor tissue from sampling region 4. Subset here: tumor region T4, right-lateral pole. The chain employs TRBV7-2 and TRBJ2-5; TRBD1 matches at 8 bases. This clonotype originated in a man aged 40-55 years with primary liver carcinoma and hepatitis B virus infection. The DNA for the CDR3 is TGTGCCAGCAGCTTAGTCTCAGGGGGCGGGGAGACCCAGTACTTC. Protein product: CASSLVSGGGETQYF.